The clone carrying this T cell receptor (beta chain) showed up just a few times. Antigen unknown. This sample is drawn from a study of T cells after yellow fever vaccination. Broader study findings: At around 95% for CD4 and 88% for CD8, most primary-vaccination clones showed up again after the booster. Faster peaking, at day 5 versus 15, marked a secondary response that was weaker. Some clonotypes, a small share, were shared between CD4 and CD8 compartments.

This CDR3 has 13 residues. The V end was cut by 3 bases, the J end by 4 bases, with 9 bases between. Germline V gene data show CDR1 as SGHTA and CDR2 as FQGNSA. A process of 5'RACE template switching, which added a universal primer site and UMIs, was used to make TCR cDNA. TCRdb recomputed calls from the 5' RACE reads with MiXCR, one row per CDR3 protein. This table holds about 220,000 distinct CDR3 sequences, around 6.7% found once. The sequence derives from a man between 25 and 39 years old who received the YFV17D yellow fever vaccine. Sample: CD4+ T cells sorted from PBMCs, taken on the day of the yellow fever booster vaccination. V is TRBV7-2 and J is TRBJ2-5; no clear D gene. The chain's CDR3 is CASSLELSETQYF. CDR3 bases: TGTGCCAGCAGCTTGGAGTTGTCAGAGACCCAGTACTTC. Complete variable domain (other parts from reference TRBV7-2 and TRBJ2-5): GAGVSQSPSNKVTEKGKDVELRCDPISGHTALYWYRQSLGQGLEFLIYFQGNSAPDKSGLPSDRFSAERTGGSVSTLTIQRTQQEDSAVYLCASSLELSETQYFGPGTRLLVL.